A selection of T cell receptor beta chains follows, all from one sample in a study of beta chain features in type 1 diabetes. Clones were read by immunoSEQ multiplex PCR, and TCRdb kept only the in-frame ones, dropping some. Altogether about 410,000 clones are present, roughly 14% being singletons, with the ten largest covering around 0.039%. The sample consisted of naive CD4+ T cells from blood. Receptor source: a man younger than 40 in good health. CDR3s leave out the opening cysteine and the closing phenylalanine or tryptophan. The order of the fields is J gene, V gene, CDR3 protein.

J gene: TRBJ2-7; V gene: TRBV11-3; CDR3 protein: ASSLPSGYEQY
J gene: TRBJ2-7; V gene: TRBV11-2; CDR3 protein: ASAAGLAIYEQY
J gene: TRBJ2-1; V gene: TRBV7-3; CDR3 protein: ASGTNRLNEQF
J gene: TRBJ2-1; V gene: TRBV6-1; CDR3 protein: ASRGSEYNEQF
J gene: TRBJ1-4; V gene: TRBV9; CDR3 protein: ASSVRDRVNEKLF
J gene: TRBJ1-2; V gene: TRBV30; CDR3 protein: AWRGTFVYGYT
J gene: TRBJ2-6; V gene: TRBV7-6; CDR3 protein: ASSSYRGSGANVLT
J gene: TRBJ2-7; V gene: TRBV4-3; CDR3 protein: ASSPQTSGGVPYEQY
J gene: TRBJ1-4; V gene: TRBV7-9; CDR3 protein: ASSPEVSPGEKLF
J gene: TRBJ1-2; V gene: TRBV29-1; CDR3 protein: SVEGSNYGYT
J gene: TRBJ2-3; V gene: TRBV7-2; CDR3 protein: ASSLVASTDTQY
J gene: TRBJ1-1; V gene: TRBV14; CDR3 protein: ASSRKRGTDQNTEAF
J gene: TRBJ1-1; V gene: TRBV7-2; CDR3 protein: ASSFPGGPF
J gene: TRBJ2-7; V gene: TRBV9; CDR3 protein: ASSVGQGRYEQY
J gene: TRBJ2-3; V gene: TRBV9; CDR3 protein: ASSVVTSGRRDTQY
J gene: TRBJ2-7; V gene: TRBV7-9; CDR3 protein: ASSLDFGYEQY
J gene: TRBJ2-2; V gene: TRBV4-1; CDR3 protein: ASSQVTGGTGELF
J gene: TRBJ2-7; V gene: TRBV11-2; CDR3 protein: ASSSIEYYEQY
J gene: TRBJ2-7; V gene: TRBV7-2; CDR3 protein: ASSRGTSGGQPYEQY
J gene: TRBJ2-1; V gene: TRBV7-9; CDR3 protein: ASSPNRDSPKQF
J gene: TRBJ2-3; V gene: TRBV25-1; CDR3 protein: ASSRRDRAPTDTQY
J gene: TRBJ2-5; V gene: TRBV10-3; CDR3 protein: AISDRETQY
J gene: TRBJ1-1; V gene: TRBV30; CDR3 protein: AWSVLSAGEAF
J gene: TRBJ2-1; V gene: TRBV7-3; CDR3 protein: ASSLGAGNEQF
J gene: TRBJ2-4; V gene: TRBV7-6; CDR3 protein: ASSPSGDIQY
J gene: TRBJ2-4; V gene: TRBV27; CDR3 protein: ASRRVAGGLGKDIQY
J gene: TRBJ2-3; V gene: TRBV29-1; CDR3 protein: SAGTSRSDTQY
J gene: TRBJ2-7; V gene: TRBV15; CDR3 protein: ATSRGGLRDRAYEQY
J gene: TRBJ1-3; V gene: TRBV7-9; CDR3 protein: ASSLEFSGPGNTIY
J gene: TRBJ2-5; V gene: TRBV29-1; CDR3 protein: SVGTSGSGGTQY
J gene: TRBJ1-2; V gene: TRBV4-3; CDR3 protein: ASSQDLSVGGYT
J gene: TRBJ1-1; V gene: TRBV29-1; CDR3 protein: SVRGQPNTEAF
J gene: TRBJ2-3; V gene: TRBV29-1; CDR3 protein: SAPSADTQY
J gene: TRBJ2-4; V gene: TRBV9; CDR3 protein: ASSVGRGMNIQY
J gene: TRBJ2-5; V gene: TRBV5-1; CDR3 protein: ASSTSGIKETQY
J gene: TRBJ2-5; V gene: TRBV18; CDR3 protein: ASSLLADQETQY